Listed below are T cell receptor beta chains from one sample, sequenced in a study of blood T cell repertoires in COVID-19. TCRdb's table, derived via immunoSEQ multiplex PCR, lists solely in-frame clones and lacks some. Of over 80,000 clones listed, 70% to 90% are singletons. The sequenced material came from peripheral blood. The receptor source for this set is a human donor in a cohort sampled during active COVID-19. Each CDR3 is given with its conserved first and last residue. The D gene is left open where the match is weak. Size is omitted from some rows. Given values are once, few, many or a class for expanded clones.

CDR3 protein,CDR3 DNA,V gene,D gene,J gene,clone size
CASSLIREGAEQYF,TGCGCCAGCAGCTTAATCCGGGAGGGGGCCGAGCAGTACTTC,TRBV5-1,-,TRBJ2-7,-
CASSSHLSRDSNEQYF,TGTGCCAGCAGCTCTCACCTAAGCCGGGACAGCAACGAGCAGTACTTC,TRBV5-4,TRBD1,TRBJ2-7,-
CASSQGLSTDTQYF,TGTGCCAGCAGTCAGGGACTAAGCACAGATACGCAGTATTTT,TRBV28,TRBD2,TRBJ2-3,-
CASSLNMGGNQETQYF,TGTGCCAGCAGCCTAAATATGGGGGGTAATCAAGAGACCCAGTACTTC,TRBV7-2,-,TRBJ2-5,-
CASSPRTGRGRTEAFF,TGTGCCAGCAGCCCTCGGACAGGACGAGGACGAACTGAAGCTTTCTTT,TRBV6-2/TRBV6-3,TRBD1,TRBJ1-1,-
CASSPGQVSYEQYF,TGTGCCAGCAGCCCAGGGCAGGTCTCCTACGAGCAGTACTTC,TRBV11-2,-,TRBJ2-7,-
CASSGGQALGYTF,TGTGCCAGCAGTGGAGGACAGGCCCTCGGCTACACCTTC,TRBV2,TRBD1,TRBJ1-2,few
CASQNPGQQETQYF,TGCGCCAGCCAGAACCCGGGACAGCAAGAGACCCAGTACTTC,TRBV5-1,TRBD1,TRBJ2-5,-
CASSYEGSGMGWDEQFF,TGCGCCAGCAGCTATGAGGGAAGCGGGATGGGGTGGGATGAGCAGTTCTTC,TRBV5-1,TRBD2,TRBJ2-1,once
CSVEEPRDTEAFF,TGCAGCGTTGAAGAGCCTAGAGACACTGAAGCTTTCTTT,TRBV29-1,-,TRBJ1-1,-
CATKGVGKAGANVLTF,TGTGCCACTAAGGGGGTCGGGAAGGCTGGGGCCAACGTCCTGACTTTC,TRBV19,-,TRBJ2-6,-
CASSPGTGGNSNQPQHF,TGTGCCAGCAGCCCCGGGACAGGGGGTAATAGCAATCAGCCCCAGCATTTT,TRBV7-2,TRBD1,TRBJ1-5,-
CASSRRTGVGETQYF,TGTGCCAGCAGTCGCCGGACAGGGGTCGGAGAGACCCAGTACTTC,TRBV4-2,TRBD1,TRBJ2-5,-
CASSKGPPQGADPEAFF,TGTGCCAGCAGCAAAGGCCCCCCTCAGGGGGCGGACCCTGAAGCTTTCTTT,TRBV21-1,-,TRBJ1-1,-
CASSSENRGYGYTF,TGTGCCAGCAGTTCGGAAAATAGGGGCTATGGCTACACCTTC,TRBV28,-,TRBJ1-2,-
CASREGREGTEAFF,TGTGCCAGCAGGGAGGGTAGGGAGGGCACTGAAGCTTTCTTT,TRBV28,-,TRBJ1-1,-
CASSLWRDYGYTF,TGTGCCAGCAGCTTGTGGAGGGACTATGGCTACACCTTC,TRBV5-6,-,TRBJ1-2,few
CASSLSGVSSYEQYF,TGTGCCAGCAGCTTATCGGGGGTAAGCTCCTACGAGCAGTACTTC,TRBV11-3,-,TRBJ2-7,-
CASSYFLAGGYNEQFF,TGTGCCAGCAGTTACTTCTTAGCGGGAGGATACAATGAGCAGTTCTTC,TRBV6-2/TRBV6-3,TRBD2,TRBJ2-1,-
CATSFGQGSSYEQYF,TGTGCCACCTCCTTTGGACAGGGTTCCTCCTACGAGCAGTACTTC,TRBV6-5,TRBD1,TRBJ2-7,few
CASTPRPAYERAFF,TGTGCCAGCACTCCCCGGCCAGCCTACGAGCGAGCTTTCTTT,TRBV2,-,TRBJ1-1,-
CASSLGRQASTDTQYF,TGCGCCAGCAGCTTAGGCAGGCAAGCCTCCACAGATACGCAGTATTTT,TRBV5-1,-,TRBJ2-3,-
CASSQDPARDSPLHF,TGCGCCAGCAGCCAAGATCCGGCCAGGGATTCACCCCTCCACTTT,TRBV4-3,-,TRBJ1-6,-
CASSPLFAYEQYF,TGTGCCAGCAGCCCGCTATTCGCCTACGAGCAGTACTTC,TRBV5-5,-,TRBJ2-7,-
CASSPGLAGLYTQYF,TGTGCCAGCTCACCAGGCCTAGCGGGACTCTATACGCAGTATTTT,TRBV18,TRBD2,TRBJ2-3,-
CASSYSPREELFF,TGTGCCAGCAGTTACTCACCCCGGGAGGAACTGTTTTTT,TRBV6-5,-,TRBJ1-4,once
CASSLTANNEKLFF,TGCGCCAGCAGCTTGACAGCAAATAATGAAAAACTGTTTTTT,TRBV5-1,-,TRBJ1-4,-
CASSQPRSGTSSEKLFF,TGTGCCAGCAGCCAACCTCGGAGCGGGACATCTTCTGAAAAACTGTTTTTT,TRBV3-1/TRBV3-2,-,TRBJ1-4,-
CASSLETGGVHEQYF,TGCGCCAGCAGCCTCGAGACAGGGGGCGTCCACGAGCAGTACTTC,TRBV5-1,TRBD1,TRBJ2-7,-
CASSLGGSYEQYF,TGTGCCAGCAGCTTAGGAGGATCCTACGAGCAGTACTTC,TRBV11-2,-,TRBJ2-7,few
CASSNAGLAGEIVNEQFF,TGTGCCAGTAGTAACGCGGGACTAGCGGGAGAGATCGTCAATGAGCAGTTCTTC,TRBV19,TRBD2,TRBJ2-1,-
CASSRESFEKLFF,TGTGCCAGTAGCCGGGAGAGTTTTGAAAAACTGTTTTTT,TRBV19,-,TRBJ1-4,-
CASQRGGDEQFF,TGTGCCAGCCAGCGCGGAGGGGATGAGCAGTTCTTC,TRBV7-8,-,TRBJ2-1,-
CASSPGTSGSWYNEQFF,TGCGCCAGCAGCCCGGGGACTAGCGGGAGTTGGTACAATGAGCAGTTCTTC,TRBV5-1,TRBD2,TRBJ2-1,-
CASSLQGAYEQYF,TGTGCCAGCAGCTTACAGGGGGCCTACGAGCAGTACTTC,TRBV7-6,TRBD1,TRBJ2-7,-
CASSYGTGLTEAFF,TGTGCCAGCAGTTACGGGACAGGGCTTACTGAAGCTTTCTTT,TRBV6-5,TRBD1,TRBJ1-1,-
CASSPRTLLSYEQYF,TGTGCCAGCAGCCCTCGAACACTACTCTCCTACGAGCAGTACTTC,TRBV21-1,-,TRBJ2-7,-
CASSFGLAGDPGANVLTF,TGTGCCAGCAGCTTCGGACTAGCGGGAGACCCCGGGGCCAACGTCCTGACTTTC,TRBV7-3,TRBD2,TRBJ2-6,-
CASSSTPGRRDTEAFF,TGTGCCAGCAGCTCCACCCCGGGGAGGCGGGACACTGAAGCTTTCTTT,TRBV11-2,-,TRBJ1-1,-
CASSYSEDNSPLHF,TGTGCCAGCAGTTACAGCGAAGATAATTCACCCCTCCACTTT,TRBV6-6,-,TRBJ1-6,-
CASSRRDSEAFF,TGCGCCAGCAGCCGCCGGGACAGTGAAGCTTTCTTT,TRBV4-1,TRBD1,TRBJ1-1,-
CASSPGQGPITYEQYF,TGTGCCAGCAGCCCGGGACAGGGTCCCATAACCTACGAGCAGTACTTC,TRBV5-4,TRBD1,TRBJ2-7,-
CASSLRQSYEQYF,TGCGCCAGCAGCTTAAGACAGTCCTACGAGCAGTACTTC,TRBV5-1,-,TRBJ2-7,once
CASSILTGPGGTDTQYF,TGTGCCAGCAGTATCCTGACAGGGCCGGGAGGCACAGATACGCAGTATTTT,TRBV27,-,TRBJ2-3,-
CASTPPNRYNEQFF,TGTGCCAGCACCCCCCCTAACCGCTACAATGAGCAGTTCTTC,TRBV7-3,-,TRBJ2-1,-
CATMTGPVNEQYF,TGTGCCACAATGACAGGGCCGGTAAACGAGCAGTACTTC,TRBV6-5,TRBD1,TRBJ2-7,once
CASSRGAGNEKLFF,TGTGCCAGCAGCCGAGGGGCGGGTAATGAAAAACTGTTTTTT,TRBV7-8,-,TRBJ1-4,-